This T cell receptor (beta chain) came from a study of breast tumors, draining lymph nodes, adjacent tissues. Germline-derived CDR1 and CDR2 are ENHRY and SYGVKD. The CDR3 loop spans 14 amino acids. Notes on the study in general: The lymph node origin of tumor T cells was framed as consistent with a hypothesis, not demonstrated. Luminal-like breast cancer showed significantly greater tumor-nontumor repertoire similarity than basal-like breast cancer did. Compared with lymph nodes, tumors were less diverse; compared with nontumor tissue, more.

About this clonotype itself: The target antigen is unknown. One end of the junction fails to match germline, which may point to a read error.

TCRdb re-called the multiplex PCR reads with MiXCR, one entry per CDR3 protein. The data contain more than 50,000 distinct CDR3 sequences, 40% to 45% of them singletons. This chain uses TRBV10-3 with TRBJ2-1; weak D call: TRBD2 (5 bases). The sequencing input was breast tumor tissue. The TCR was taken from a female donor with breast cancer. Some clones in this sample may be carry-over from other donors' samples. The DNA for the CDR3 is TGTGCCATCAGAGGGAGAGGTTCCTACAGTGAGCAGTTCTTC. Its translation: CAIRGRGSYSEQFF.